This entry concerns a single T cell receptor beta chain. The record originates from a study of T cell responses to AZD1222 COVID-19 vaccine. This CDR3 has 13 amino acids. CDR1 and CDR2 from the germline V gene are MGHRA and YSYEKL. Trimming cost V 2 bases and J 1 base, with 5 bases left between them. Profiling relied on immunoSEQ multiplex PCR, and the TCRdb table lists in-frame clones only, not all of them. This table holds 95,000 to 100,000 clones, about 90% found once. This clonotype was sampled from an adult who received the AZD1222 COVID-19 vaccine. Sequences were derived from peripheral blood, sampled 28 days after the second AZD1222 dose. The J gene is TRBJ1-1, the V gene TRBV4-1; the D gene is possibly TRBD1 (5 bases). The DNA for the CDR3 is TGCGCCAGCAGCCAAAGGGGGAACACTGAAGCTTTCTTT. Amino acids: CASSQRGNTEAFF.